This entry concerns a single T cell receptor beta chain. Trimming took off 4 bases at V and 7 bases at J, with 10 bases between the two ends. The CDR3 spans 13 residues. Germline V lookup: CDR1 LNHDA, CDR2 SQIVND (reference sequence). These data are taken from a study of blood T cell repertoires in COVID-19. In the study overall: Acute and convalescent COVID-19 samples came from the United States, Italy and Spain. In each case, the material was cDNA or gDNA derived from T cells, B-cell-depleted T cells, or PBMCs.

In the study's own analysis: Amplified reference gene primers provided the basis for estimating nucleated cell counts. TCRdb's table, derived via immunoSEQ multiplex PCR, lists solely in-frame clones and lacks some. The DNA gave D and trimming, while V, J and clone size come from that table. This sample yields about 200,000 clones, of which 87% are seen a single time; 1.9% belongs to the top ten. The chain recombines TRBV19 with TRBJ2-2; D remains ambiguous. The receptor was isolated from a middle-aged man with active or convalescent COVID-19. The sample consisted of peripheral blood. The CDR3 loop is CASSTGSIGELFF. In nucleotides, the CDR3 is TGTGCCAGTAGTACCGGGTCTATCGGGGAGCTGTTTTTT.